The present T cell receptor (beta chain) was sequenced within a study of Graves' ophthalmopathy and Graves' hyperthyroidism. Amplification of the TCR beta CDR3 regions used RNA transcripts (as template). First-round RT-PCR employed HTBI primers, with a second-round multiplex PCR after it. TCRdb re-analysed the multiplex PCR reads in MiXCR, keeping a single row per CDR3 protein. The repertoire has roughly 500,000 distinct CDR3 sequences, 13% to 15% of them found once; the top ten carry about 10%. Concerning this clonotype: One end of the junction varies from germline; a read error may be responsible.

Looked up from germline, CDR1 is SGHTA and CDR2 is FQGTGA. The CDR3 runs to 16 residues. This TCR derives from a woman between 25 and 40 years old with Graves' ophthalmopathy. This rearrangement joins TRBV7-3 to TRBJ2-2; 9 nucleotides align to TRBD2. The sequencing input was blood. The CDR3 bases are TGTGCCAGCAGCCCTAATAGCGGGAGAAACACCGGGGAGCTGTGTTTT. It specifies CASSPNSGRNTGELCF.